The 7 T cell receptor beta chains below all came from one sample that was sequenced in a study of T-cell reconstitution after alpha-beta-depleted transplantation in children. As it was prepared, the TCRbeta library received unique molecular identifiers. Via MiXCR, TCRdb re-called the PCR reads, giving one row per CDR3 protein. The sample records 600,000 or so distinct CDR3 sequences, under 25% being singletons. The source was PBMCs, mostly from graft donor cells, collected 360 days after TCRalphabeta/CD19-depleted stem cell transplant. Source of these receptors: a boy under two years old who had a stem cell transplant for acute myeloid leukemia, so the T cells may come from the graft donor.

V usage is TRBV15 and J usage is TRBJ2-2; D remains unclear. CDR3 size: 14 residues. In germline, CDR1 is LNHNV, CDR2 YYDKDF (reference sequence). V gave up 0 bases and J gave up 5 bases, with 7 bases separating them. The CDR3: CATSRDLATGELFF. CDR3 bases: TGTGCCACCAGCAGAGACCTCGCGACCGGGGAGCTGTTTTTT.

This clonotype was seen repeatedly, ten times or more. This rearrangement joins TRBV19 to TRBJ2-1; tentatively, D is TRBD1 (6 bases). Per germline, CDR1 LNHDA and CDR2 SQIVND (reference sequence). The CDR3 consists of 13 residues. Trimming stripped 8 bases from V and 6 bases from J, with 14 bases between. The CDR3 nucleotides read TGTGCCAGTTCTGAACAGGGCGGCAATGAGCAGTTCTTC. It translates to CASSEQGGNEQFF.

This clonotype was seen a few times. The rearrangement uses TRBV3-1 and TRBJ2-3, with 12 positions matching TRBD2. This CDR3 comprises 15 residues. Germline V gene data show CDR1 as LGHDT and CDR2 as YNNKEL (reference sequence). V was pared by 11 bases and J by 5 bases, with 11 bases of the junction left unmatched. The CDR3 loop reads CAGRTGLAGEDTQYF. The CDR3 DNA reads as TGTGCCGGACGGACGGGACTAGCGGGTGAAGATACGCAGTATTTT.

This chain connects TRBV20-1 to TRBJ1-2; TRBD1 is a possible D gene (6 bases). From germline, CDR1 is DFQATT and CDR2 SNEGSKA (reference sequence). The V and J ends lost 5 bases and 2 bases respectively, with 15 bases between them. The CDR3 spans 14 residues. CDR3 sequence (DNA): TGCAGTGCTCTCAGCGTCACAGGGAACTATGGCTACACCTTC. Encoded protein: CSALSVTGNYGYTF.

This chain joins TRBV7-9 and TRBJ2-1; D unclear. V dropped 7 bases and J dropped 6 bases, with 7 bases sitting between them. Germline V gives CDR1 SEHNR, CDR2 FQNEAQ (reference sequence). The CDR3 sequence is 11 residues long. DNA for the CDR3: TGTGCCAGCACTCAGAGCAATGAGCAGTTCTTC. Translating it yields CASTQSNEQFF. Looking up the rest from reference TRBV7-9 and TRBJ2-1 gives the full variable domain: DTGVSQNPRHKITKRGQNVTFRCDPISEHNRLYWYRQTLGQGPEFLTYFQNEAQLEKSRLLSDRFSAERPKGSFSTLEIQRTEQGDSAMYLCASTQSNEQFFGPGTRLTVL.

The V and J genes are TRBV12-3 or TRBV12-4 and TRBJ1-1, with 7 bases fitting TRBD1. There are 13 residues in the CDR3. The trim removed 2 bases at V and 9 bases at J, leaving 6 bases unmatched. Written as DNA, the CDR3 is TGTGCCAGCAGTTTACGGGGAGGGGGCAAAGCTTTCTTT. Encoded protein: CASSLRGGGKAFF.

In this sample, this clonotype turned up many times. V usage is TRBV11-3 and J usage is TRBJ1-6; D is uncertain. V was shortened by 0 bases and J by 7 bases, with 10 bases between the two germline ends. From germline, CDR1 is SGHNT and CDR2 YENEEA. The CDR3 is 15 residues long. CDR3 sequence: CASSLEVRGNSPLHF. CDR3 DNA sequence: TGTGCCAGCAGCTTAGAGGTGAGAGGAAATTCACCCCTCCACTTT.